Listed below are T cell receptor beta chains from one sample, sequenced in a study of cytomegalovirus exposure and HLA in healthy donors. The assay was immunoSEQ multiplex PCR, and TCRdb's table has in-frame clones only and misses some. The sample contains 120,000 or so clones, 85% of which appear only once. What was sequenced was PBMCs. Receptors were obtained from a woman in her thirties in good health and CMV-seronegative. Both conserved end residues are part of each CDR3. The D gene is left open where the match is weak. Not all rows give a size; the values are once, few, many and, for expanded clones, a class.

J: TRBJ2-3
D: TRBD2
V: TRBV27
size: NA
CDR3: CASSGTSRGTDTQYF
DNA: TGTGCCAGCAGTGGGACTAGCCGGGGCACAGATACGCAGTATTTT

J: TRBJ1-4
D: TRBD1
V: TRBV6-6
size: NA
CDR3: CASSSPDRGGEKLFF
DNA: TGTGCCAGCAGTTCCCCCGACAGGGGGGGTGAAAAACTGTTTTTT

J: TRBJ2-2
D: NA
V: TRBV13
size: NA
CDR3: CASSLSGLGPGTGELFF
DNA: TGTGCCAGCAGCTTATCAGGGCTAGGGCCGGGCACCGGGGAGCTGTTTTTT

J: TRBJ1-2
D: NA
V: TRBV4-1
size: NA
CDR3: CASRRQRGYGYTF
DNA: TGCGCCAGCAGACGACAGAGAGGATATGGCTACACCTTC

J: TRBJ2-7
D: NA
V: TRBV2
size: NA
CDR3: CASSEDHNYEQYF
DNA: TGTGCCAGCAGTGAAGATCACAACTACGAGCAGTACTTC

J: TRBJ2-7
D: TRBD1
V: TRBV5-1
size: NA
CDR3: CASNQGVGDEQYF
DNA: TGCGCCAGCAATCAGGGGGTAGGGGACGAGCAGTACTTC

J: TRBJ2-3
D: NA
V: TRBV4-1
size: NA
CDR3: CASSQGVSGTYTDTQYF
DNA: TGCGCCAGCAGCCAAGGGGTTTCCGGGACTTACACAGATACGCAGTATTTT

J: TRBJ1-2
D: NA
V: TRBV18
size: NA
CDR3: CASSPLDTDYTF
DNA: TGTGCCAGCTCACCCTTGGACACCGACTACACCTTC

J: TRBJ1-1
D: NA
V: TRBV2
size: NA
CDR3: CASSESRGNTEAFF
DNA: TGTGCCAGCAGTGAAAGCAGGGGGAACACTGAAGCTTTCTTT

J: TRBJ1-6
D: NA
V: TRBV6-4
size: once
CDR3: CASSDGGDNSPLHF
DNA: TGTGCCAGCAGTGACGGGGGGGATAATTCACCCCTCCACTTT

J: TRBJ2-1
D: TRBD1
V: TRBV12-5
size: NA
CDR3: CASGLWSGQGVNEQFF
DNA: TGTGCTAGTGGTTTGTGGTCGGGACAGGGAGTCAATGAGCAGTTCTTC

J: TRBJ2-1
D: TRBD2
V: TRBV6-1
size: few
CDR3: CASSGTSGGNEQFF
DNA: TGTGCCAGCAGTGGGACTAGCGGGGGCAATGAGCAGTTCTTC

J: TRBJ1-4
D: TRBD1
V: TRBV25-1
size: NA
CDR3: CASSTGDEKLFF
DNA: TGTGCCAGCAGTACAGGGGACGAAAAACTGTTTTTT

J: TRBJ1-2
D: NA
V: TRBV6-6
size: NA
CDR3: CASRDTTANYGYTF
DNA: TGTGCCAGCAGGGATACGACAGCTAACTATGGCTACACCTTC

J: TRBJ2-7
D: NA
V: TRBV19
size: NA
CDR3: CASSMGQEAYEQYF
DNA: TGTGCCAGTAGTATGGGTCAGGAGGCTTACGAGCAGTACTTC

J: TRBJ1-5
D: TRBD1
V: TRBV2
size: once
CDR3: CAGWTGWGNQPQHF
DNA: TGTGCCGGGTGGACAGGGTGGGGCAATCAGCCCCAGCATTTT

J: TRBJ1-2
D: NA
V: TRBV6-5
size: NA
CDR3: CASTAGGLYGYTF
DNA: TGTGCCAGCACGGCGGGAGGGCTCTATGGCTACACCTTC

J: TRBJ1-2
D: NA
V: TRBV6-6
size: NA
CDR3: CASSYGLSYGYTF
DNA: TGTGCCAGCAGTTACGGCCTGTCCTATGGCTACACCTTC

J: TRBJ2-5
D: NA
V: TRBV27
size: once
CDR3: CASSPTGQETQYF
DNA: TGTGCCAGCAGTCCCACGGGACAAGAGACCCAGTACTTC

J: TRBJ1-5
D: NA
V: TRBV6-6
size: NA
CDR3: CASRDPQGMSQPQHF
DNA: TGTGCCAGCAGGGACCCGCAGGGGATGAGTCAGCCCCAGCATTTT

J: TRBJ2-1
D: NA
V: TRBV7-3
size: NA
CDR3: CASSLNWGPAYNEQFF
DNA: TGTGCCAGCAGCTTAAACTGGGGCCCGGCCTACAATGAGCAGTTCTTC

J: TRBJ2-1
D: NA
V: TRBV29-1
size: NA
CDR3: CSVGRQKGFIYNEQFF
DNA: TGCAGCGTTGGGAGACAGAAGGGTTTTATCTACAATGAGCAGTTCTTC

J: TRBJ2-7
D: NA
V: TRBV6-1
size: NA
CDR3: CASSAAAGFSTYEQYF
DNA: TGTGCCAGCAGTGCCGCGGCGGGTTTCTCCACCTACGAGCAGTACTTC

J: TRBJ2-6
D: TRBD1
V: TRBV5-1
size: NA
CDR3: CASSQLDRGAGANVLTF
DNA: TGCGCCAGCAGCCAGCTAGACAGGGGCGCTGGGGCCAACGTCCTGACTTTC

J: TRBJ1-1
D: TRBD1
V: TRBV5-6
size: few
CDR3: CASSLGGTGEAFF
DNA: TGTGCCAGCAGCTTGGGCGGGACAGGTGAAGCTTTCTTT

J: TRBJ2-5
D: NA
V: TRBV7-2
size: NA
CDR3: CASSLAPGYETQYF
DNA: TGTGCCAGCAGCTTAGCGCCGGGGTACGAGACCCAGTACTTC

J: TRBJ1-2
D: NA
V: TRBV20-1
size: NA
CDR3: CSASDWYGYTF
DNA: TGCAGTGCGTCCGACTGGTATGGCTACACCTTC

J: TRBJ2-1
D: TRBD2
V: TRBV4-1
size: NA
CDR3: CASSRGGGLSYNEQFF
DNA: TGCGCCAGCAGCCGGGGCGGGGGTCTCTCCTACAATGAGCAGTTCTTC

J: TRBJ1-3
D: NA
V: TRBV19
size: few
CDR3: CASTAPGGSGNTIYF
DNA: TGTGCCAGTACGGCCCCCGGGGGCTCTGGAAACACCATATATTTT

J: TRBJ1-5
D: TRBD1
V: TRBV4-2
size: NA
CDR3: CASSHDWRDRHVHQPQHF
DNA: TGTGCCAGCAGCCACGATTGGAGGGACAGGCACGTCCATCAGCCCCAGCATTTT

J: TRBJ1-1
D: NA
V: TRBV2
size: NA
CDR3: CASSEAGVTEAFF
DNA: TGTGCCAGCAGTGAAGCAGGGGTGACTGAAGCTTTCTTT

J: TRBJ2-1
D: TRBD2
V: TRBV14
size: NA
CDR3: CASSQVAGRGGQFF
DNA: TGTGCCAGCAGCCAAGTTGCAGGTCGGGGGGGGCAGTTCTTC

J: TRBJ1-6
D: NA
V: TRBV7-2
size: NA
CDR3: CASSLYPQVPLHF
DNA: TGTGCCAGCAGCTTATACCCTCAGGTACCCCTCCACTTT

J: TRBJ2-3
D: TRBD2
V: TRBV27
size: NA
CDR3: CASSTTGGKVDTQYF
DNA: TGTGCCAGCAGTACGACGGGGGGGAAGGTGGATACGCAGTATTTT

J: TRBJ2-3
D: TRBD2
V: TRBV7-2
size: once
CDR3: CASSLVGGGRADTQYF
DNA: TGTGCCAGCAGCTTAGTAGGCGGGGGGAGGGCAGATACGCAGTATTTT

J: TRBJ2-1
D: TRBD2
V: TRBV11-2
size: NA
CDR3: CASSTIWTSGGVNEQFF
DNA: TGTGCCAGCAGCACCATTTGGACTAGCGGGGGGGTGAATGAGCAGTTCTTC

J: TRBJ1-6
D: NA
V: TRBV30
size: NA
CDR3: CAWSSGYNSPLHF
DNA: TGTGCCTGGAGTTCGGGGTATAATTCACCCCTCCACTTT

J: TRBJ2-7
D: TRBD1
V: TRBV27
size: NA
CDR3: CASSPWTGGTYEQYF
DNA: TGTGCCAGCAGTCCCTGGACAGGGGGTACCTACGAGCAGTACTTC

J: TRBJ2-7
D: TRBD1
V: TRBV5-3
size: NA
CDR3: CASSFEGAREQYF
DNA: TGTGCCAGCAGCTTTGAGGGGGCAAGGGAGCAGTACTTC

J: TRBJ1-2
D: NA
V: TRBV29-1
size: NA
CDR3: CSAHGTDRGYTF
DNA: TGCAGCGCCCACGGGACCGACAGGGGCTACACCTTC

J: TRBJ1-4
D: NA
V: TRBV18
size: NA
CDR3: CASSPPGAAEKLFF
DNA: TGTGCCAGCTCACCACCGGGGGCGGCTGAAAAACTGTTTTTT

J: TRBJ1-2
D: TRBD1
V: TRBV10-1
size: NA
CDR3: CARDLKGTAIPVILYGYTF
DNA: TGCGCCAGAGACCTAAAGGGGACAGCTATCCCAGTCATCTTATATGGCTACACCTTC

J: TRBJ2-5
D: TRBD2
V: TRBV11-2
size: few
CDR3: CASSFVRPSGGETQYF
DNA: TGTGCCAGCAGCTTCGTCAGACCCTCGGGGGGAGAGACCCAGTACTTC

J: TRBJ1-2
D: NA
V: TRBV14
size: NA
CDR3: CASSGRNYGYTF
DNA: TGTGCCAGCAGCGGCAGAAACTATGGCTACACCTTC

J: TRBJ1-1
D: TRBD1
V: TRBV11-2
size: NA
CDR3: CASSPGQGFFSGAFF
DNA: TGTGCCAGCAGCCCGGGACAGGGTTTCTTTTCGGGAGCTTTCTTT

J: TRBJ1-2
D: NA
V: TRBV6-1
size: NA
CDR3: CASSEAPLSGYTF
DNA: TGTGCCAGCAGTGAAGCTCCCCTCTCTGGCTACACCTTC

J: TRBJ2-7
D: TRBD1
V: TRBV5-1
size: NA
CDR3: CASSLFTGDRYEQYF
DNA: TGCGCCAGCAGCTTGTTCACAGGGGATCGGTACGAGCAGTACTTC

J: TRBJ1-2
D: NA
V: TRBV14
size: NA
CDR3: CASSPGGKGGYTF
DNA: TGTGCCAGCAGCCCCGGGGGTAAAGGTGGCTACACCTTC

J: TRBJ2-1
D: NA
V: TRBV5-4
size: NA
CDR3: CASSLTDNEQFF
DNA: TGTGCCAGCAGCTTGACTGACAATGAGCAGTTCTTC

J: TRBJ2-3
D: TRBD2
V: TRBV9
size: NA
CDR3: CASSVTSGGVVADTQYF
DNA: TGTGCCAGCAGCGTGACTAGCGGGGGGGTAGTAGCAGATACGCAGTATTTT

J: TRBJ2-5
D: TRBD2
V: TRBV5-1
size: NA
CDR3: CASSSLAGETQYF
DNA: TGCGCCAGCAGCTCTCTAGCGGGGGAGACCCAGTACTTC

J: TRBJ2-5
D: TRBD2
V: TRBV7-9
size: NA
CDR3: CASSLTGGGETQYF
DNA: TGTGCCAGCAGCTTAACGGGGGGTGGAGAGACCCAGTACTTC

J: TRBJ2-7
D: TRBD1
V: TRBV7-9
size: NA
CDR3: CASSFVDRAYEQYF
DNA: TGTGCCAGCAGCTTCGTCGACAGGGCCTACGAGCAGTACTTC